Below, 27 T cell receptor beta chains from the same sample are listed, as sequenced in a study of cytomegalovirus exposure and HLA in healthy donors. PCR used 60 Vbeta primers and 13 Jbeta primers. Clones were sequenced by immunoSEQ multiplex PCR, and TCRdb holds only the in-frame ones, with some missing. The data show about 110,000 clones, 60% to 80% seen once. Sequencing used PBMCs. The receptors were gathered from a woman aged 30 to 39 in good health and CMV-seropositive.

V and J are TRBV5-1 and TRBJ1-2; 8 bases match TRBD1. V dropped 3 bases and J dropped 7; count of bases not matched to a gene: 5. CDR1 and CDR2 (germline): SGHRS, YFSETQ. CDR3 length: 13 residues. CDR3 sequence reads: CASSSDRAGGYTF. The DNA for the CDR3 is TGCGCCAGCAGCTCGGACAGGGCTGGTGGCTACACCTTC.

The chain has TRBV6-5 and TRBJ2-7; tentative D call: TRBD1 (6 bases). V dropped 4 bases and J dropped 3 bases, with 16 bases sitting between them. CDR3 size: 15 residues. Germline V gene sequence: CDR1 MNHEY, CDR2 SVGAGI. The CDR3 reads CASSSGVLVLYEQYF. CDR3 coding DNA: TGTGCCAGCAGTTCAGGGGTCCTTGTCCTCTACGAGCAGTACTTC.

This chain connects TRBV5-1 to TRBJ1-1; D unclear. V gave up 0 bases and J gave up 4 bases, with 13 bases separating them. Germline CDR1 and CDR2: SGHRS and YFSETQ. The CDR3 loop spans 15 amino acids. In DNA, the CDR3 is TGCGCCAGCAGCTTGGTGGGAGGTTTTGGCACTGAAGCTTTCTTT. Amino acids: CASSLVGGFGTEAFF.

This chain joins TRBV7-6 and TRBJ2-7; 9 nucleotides line up with TRBD2. Looked up from germline, CDR1 is SGHVS and CDR2 is FNYEAQ. The CDR3 loop spans 16 amino acids. With V trimmed by 5 bases and J by 0 bases, 8 bases remained unmatched. The CDR3 region has the DNA TGTGCCAGCAGCCCGCGACTAGCGGACACCTCCTACGAGCAGTACTTC. Translating gives CASSPRLADTSYEQYF.

The chain has TRBV5-4 and TRBJ2-5; TRBD2 matches at 12 bases. V shed 0 bases and J 4 bases; nucleotides not matched to a gene: 7. This CDR3 is 17 amino acids long. The germline CDR1 and CDR2 sequences are SGHNT and YYREEE (reference sequence). The CDR3 here is CASSLVSSGGAGETQYF. The CDR3, as DNA: TGTGCCAGCAGCTTGGTGTCTAGCGGGGGGGCAGGAGAGACCCAGTACTTC.

Only a few counts were recorded for this clone. V usage is TRBV27 and J usage is TRBJ2-1; 14 nucleotides line up with TRBD2. This CDR3 spans 17 amino acids. CDR1 is MNHEY, CDR2 SMNVEV, per germline (reference sequence). The trim removed 4 bases at V and 1 base at J, leaving 3 bases unmatched. The CDR3, as DNA: TGTGCCAGCAGTTCCGGGACTAGCGGGAGTTCCTACAATGAGCAGTTCTTC. It encodes CASSSGTSGSSYNEQFF.

The V call is TRBV7-6, the J call TRBJ2-6, with 8 positions matching TRBD1. After removal of 5 bases from V and 0 bases from J, the junction contained 3 bases not matched to a gene. The CDR3 covers 16 residues. Per germline, CDR1 SGHVS and CDR2 FNYEAQ. The CDR3 reads CASSRQGPSGANVLTF. CDR3 nucleotide sequence: TGTGCCAGCAGCCGACAGGGGCCCTCTGGGGCCAACGTCCTGACTTTC. The whole variable domain, filled in from reference TRBV7-6 and TRBJ2-6, reads GAGVSQSPRYKVTKRGQDVALRCDPISGHVSLYWYRQALGQGPEFLTYFNYEAQQDKSGLPNDRFSAERPEGSISTLTIQRTEQRDSAMYRCASSRQGPSGANVLTFGAGSRLTVL.

Note on this clone: The same CDR3 also results from other DNA sequences found in this sample. The chain combines TRBV7-3 with TRBJ1-1; 10 bases map to TRBD1. V was pared by 2 bases and J by 3 bases, with 0 bases of the junction left unmatched. This CDR3 region has 14 residues. CDR1 is SGHTA and CDR2 is FQGTGA in the germline V gene. The CDR3 sequence is CASSLGTGDTEAFF. As DNA, the CDR3 is TGTGCCAGCAGCTTAGGGACAGGGGACACTGAAGCTTTCTTT.

The chain employs TRBV30 and TRBJ1-6, with D possibly being TRBD1 (6 bases). The germline V and J ends were trimmed by 0 bases and 10 bases, with 13 bases remaining between them. There are 14 residues in the CDR3. The V gene's germline CDR1 is GTSNPN and CDR2 SVGIG (reference sequence). The CDR3 DNA reads as TGTGCCTGGAGTGTACTCGTCAGGGGATCACCCCTCCACTTT. Translating gives CAWSVLVRGSPLHF. The full variable domain, rest sourced from reference TRBV30 and TRBJ1-6, is SQTIHQWPATLVQPVGSPLSLECTVEGTSNPNLYWYRQAAGRGLQLLFYSVGIGQISSEVPQNLSASRPQDRQFILSSKKLLLSDSGFYLCAWSVLVRGSPLHFGNGTRLTVT.

In its sample, this clone was seen a few times. The sample contains more than one DNA sequence encoding this CDR3. The V and J genes are TRBV19 and TRBJ1-5, with D perhaps TRBD1 (6 bases). Deletions cut 6 bases from V and 4 bases from J, with 10 bases between. This CDR3 spans 13 amino acids. Germline-derived CDR1 and CDR2 are LNHDA and SQIVND (reference sequence). The CDR3 nucleotides read TGTGCCAGTAGCGGGACACTTAATCAGCCCCAGCATTTT. Its translation: CASSGTLNQPQHF.

The chain recombines TRBV7-2 with TRBJ2-5; 7 bases match TRBD2. CDR3 length: 14 amino acids. V dropped 5 bases and J dropped 4; count of bases not matched to a gene: 7. The germline CDR1 and CDR2 sequences are SGHTA and FQGNSA. The CDR3 spells CASSAHRGVETQYF. The CDR3 DNA sequence: TGTGCCAGCAGCGCACACCGGGGGGTAGAGACCCAGTACTTC.

The chain joins TRBV6-5 to TRBJ2-4; D may be TRBD2 (6 bases). This CDR3 contains 16 residues. CDR1 is MNHEY, CDR2 SVGAGI, per germline. V lost 1 base to trimming and J lost 1 base, with 11 bases between them. In DNA, the CDR3 is TGTGCCAGCAGTTACTTGGGGAGGTCGGCCAAAAACATTCAGTACTTC. Translation gives CASSYLGRSAKNIQYF.

A few counts support this clone. This chain connects TRBV7-9 to TRBJ2-7, with D perhaps matching TRBD1 (6 bases). V was trimmed by 6 bases and J by 3 bases, leaving 12 bases between them. The CDR3 runs to 13 residues. Germline assignment: CDR1 SEHNR and CDR2 FQNEAQ (reference sequence). The CDR3 coding sequence is TGTGCCAGCAGAGCCGGGACAAACTACGAGCAGTACTTC. Protein: CASRAGTNYEQYF.

The genes are TRBV30 and TRBJ1-2, with 7 positions matching TRBD1. The CDR3 consists of 17 residues. Trimming at V came to 2 bases and at J to 8 bases, leaving 20 bases not matched to a gene. In germline, CDR1 is GTSNPN, CDR2 SVGIG (reference sequence). CDR3 amino acids: CAWSYLLPQTGFTGYTF. The CDR3 region has the DNA TGTGCCTGGAGTTACCTACTACCTCAGACAGGGTTTACGGGCTACACCTTC.

The gene calls are TRBV4-1 and TRBJ2-1, with 9 nucleotides matching TRBD2. The V gene end was trimmed by 2 bases and the J gene end by 5 bases; junction bases not matched to a gene: 7. There are 16 residues in the CDR3. Germline CDR1 reads MGHRA; CDR2 reads YSYEKL. The CDR3 DNA reads TGCGCCAGCAGCCAAAGCGGGGGGACCCTAAACAATGAGCAGTTCTTC. Translation: CASSQSGGTLNNEQFF.

This clone was found a few times. The chain uses TRBV5-6 and TRBJ2-3; 7 bases agree with TRBD2. This CDR3 is 13 amino acids long. V gave up 4 bases and J gave up 7 bases; unmatched junction bases: 6. Looked up from germline, CDR1 is SGHDT and CDR2 is YYEEEE. In nucleotides, the CDR3 is TGTGCCAGCAGCCTGGGGGGGGTGTATACGCAGTATTTT. It translates to CASSLGGVYTQYF. Based on the CDR3 plus reference TRBV5-6 and TRBJ2-3, the full variable domain is DAGVTQSPTHLIKTRGQQVTLRCSPKSGHDTVSWYQQALGQGPQFIFQYYEEEERQRGNFPDRFSGHQFPNYSSELNVNALLLGDSALYLCASSLGGVYTQYFGPGTRLTVL.

This chain joins TRBV7-2 and TRBJ2-7; TRBD1 matches at 9 bases. V gave up 5 bases and J gave up 6 bases; unmatched junction bases: 11. The CDR3 is made up of 15 amino acids. Germline lookup yields CDR1 SGHTA and CDR2 FQGNSA. The CDR3 region has the DNA TGTGCCAGCAGCCTATCGAAACAGGGGGCAGGCGAGCAGTACTTC. Its protein product is CASSLSKQGAGEQYF.

The rearrangement links TRBV19 to TRBJ1-2; 8 bases are shared with TRBD1. The CDR3 loop spans 13 amino acids. The germline V gene has CDR1 LNHDA and CDR2 SQIVND (reference sequence). After removal of 3 bases from V and 8 bases from J, the junction contained 5 bases not matched to a gene. CDR3 coding DNA: TGTGCCAGTAGTATGAGCAGGGGGCTCGGCTACACCTTC. Translated, it gives CASSMSRGLGYTF.

This clone showed up just a few times. The CDR3 here is CASSEAQEGSRGYTF. CDR3 DNA: TGTGCCAGCAGTGAAGCGCAAGAAGGGAGTCGGGGCTACACCTTC. This chain connects TRBV6-1 to TRBJ1-2; D ambiguous. CDR3 length equals 15 residues. The V and J ends lost 0 bases and 8 bases respectively, with 16 bases between them. Germline-derived CDR1 and CDR2 are MNHNS and SASEGT.

The chain combines TRBV18 with TRBJ2-7; D is perhaps TRBD1 (5 bases). This CDR3 is 14 amino acids long. From germline, CDR1 is KGHSH and CDR2 LQKENI. The germline V and J ends were trimmed by 3 bases and 1 base, with 10 bases remaining between them. CDR3 DNA: TGTGCCAGCTCACCTGGGGCTGGATCCTACGAGCAGTACTTC. It translates to CASSPGAGSYEQYF. Full variable domain (missing parts from reference TRBV18 and TRBJ2-7): NAGVMQNPRHLVRRRGQEARLRCSPMKGHSHVYWYRQLPEEGLKFMVYLQKENIIDESGMPKERFSAEFPKEGPSILRIQQVVRGDSAAYFCASSPGAGSYEQYFGPGTRLTVT.

The chain carries TRBV18 and TRBJ2-7, with a tentative D call TRBD1 (6 bases). Germline V gene lookup returns CDR1 KGHSH and CDR2 LQKENI. Between the trimmed V and J ends, which lost 1 base and 2 bases, there was a span of 18 bases. The CDR3 totals 17 residues. The CDR3 protein is CASSPLTGGQRTYEQYF. In DNA, the CDR3 is TGTGCCAGCTCACCACTCACGGGTGGACAGCGAACCTACGAGCAGTACTTC.

This clone has a single count. The rearrangement joins TRBV6-6 to TRBJ2-1; D may be TRBD1 (5 bases). This CDR3 region has 12 residues. The germline V gene has CDR1 MNHNY and CDR2 SVGAGI (reference sequence). The V end was cut by 0 bases, the J end by 9 bases, with 6 bases between. This CDR3 reads CASSYSRGEQFF. In nucleotides, the CDR3 is TGTGCCAGCAGTTACTCTAGGGGTGAGCAGTTCTTC.

About this clone itself: Other nucleotide sequences from this sample produce the same CDR3. This sequence joins TRBV5-4 and TRBJ2-7; unclear D gene. The CDR3 length is 12 residues. Germline lookup yields CDR1 SGHNT and CDR2 YYREEE (reference sequence). V was cut by 0 bases and J by 3 bases, with 4 bases left in between. The CDR3 loop reads CASSLDFYEQYF. The CDR3 DNA follows: TGTGCCAGCAGCTTGGACTTCTACGAGCAGTACTTC.

The chain combines TRBV12-1 with TRBJ1-1. TRBV12-1 is classified as a pseudogene. The CDR3 has 15 amino acids. CDR3 bases: TGTGCCAGCAGCCCCCCCCGGGGGGCGGGCACTGAAGCTTTCTTT. Translating gives CASSPPRGAGTEAFF.

CDR3 sequence: CASTLLAASTDTQYF. CDR3 nucleotide sequence: TGTGCCAGCACCCTCCTAGCGGCTAGCACAGATACGCAGTATTTT. This chain uses TRBV28 with TRBJ2-3; the match to TRBD2 covers 7 bases. Trimming cost V 7 bases and J 0 bases; bases outside gene matches: 7. Germline lookup yields CDR1 MDHEN and CDR2 SYDVKM. The CDR3 has 15 residues.

The chain combines TRBV30 with TRBJ1-1, with D hard to call. The CDR3 runs to 13 residues. Trimming took 1 base from V and 6 from J, leaving 12 bases between them. CDR1 GTSNPN and CDR2 SVGIG come from the germline V gene (reference sequence). The chain's CDR3 is CAWSGKGVPEAFF. CDR3 DNA: TGTGCCTGGAGTGGCAAGGGAGTACCTGAAGCTTTCTTT.

The CDR3: CSVGSLSTDTQYF. The CDR3 nucleotides read TGCAGCGTTGGGTCTCTTAGTACAGATACGCAGTATTTT. This chain joins TRBV29-1 and TRBJ2-3, with no clear D. V lost 4 bases and J lost 3, with 11 bases in between. Looked up from germline, CDR1 is SQVTM and CDR2 is ANQGSEA. The CDR3 spans 13 residues.